A selection of T cell receptor beta chains follows, all from one sample in a study of blood T cell repertoires in COVID-19. Measured with immunoSEQ multiplex PCR; TCRdb has only the in-frame clones, and not every one. The sample has 210,000 or so clones; about three quarters are singletons. The sample comprised peripheral blood. Receptors were obtained from a woman of 80 years or more with active or convalescent COVID-19. CDR3s include the opening cysteine and the closing phenylalanine or tryptophan. The D gene is left open where the match is weak. A row's size may be missing; if present it is once, few, many or a size class.

j_call | v_call | clone_size | d_call | cdr3_nt | cdr3_aa
TRBJ1-2 | TRBV20-1 | few | . | TGCAGTGCTAGTAGTGTAGGGCAGGGGATCTATGGCTACACCTTC | CSASSVGQGIYGYTF
TRBJ1-4 | TRBV7-9 | . | . | TGTGCCAGCAGCTTGGGAGGGGATAATGAAAAACTGTTTTTT | CASSLGGDNEKLFF
TRBJ2-7 | TRBV2 | . | TRBD1 | TGTGCCAGCAGTGAACGACAGGGTACGTGGGAGCAGTACTTC | CASSERQGTWEQYF
TRBJ1-6 | TRBV7-9 | . | . | TGTGCCAGCAGCTTAGCAACAGGGAATTCACCCCTCCACTTT | CASSLATGNSPLHF
TRBJ1-1 | TRBV6-1 | . | TRBD1 | TGTGCCAGCAGGGAGAACAGGGGGAGGAACACTGAAGCTTTCTTT | CASRENRGRNTEAFF
TRBJ1-3 | TRBV28 | . | TRBD1 | TGTGCCAGCAGTTTCTACAGGGGAGAGGGAAACACCATATATTTT | CASSFYRGEGNTIYF
TRBJ1-2 | TRBV9 | . | . | TGTGCCAGCAGCCTCGAATCCCAGGGGTTCTTTGGTGGCTACACCTTC | CASSLESQGFFGGYTF
TRBJ1-6 | TRBV4-2 | . | TRBD1 | TGTGCCAGCAGCCAAGTTCAAACGACAGGGAATAATTCACCCCTCCACTTT | CASSQVQTTGNNSPLHF
TRBJ2-7 | TRBV6-5 | once | . | TGTGCCAGCAGTTCTCGGGAATACGAGCAGTACTTC | CASSSREYEQYF
TRBJ2-1 | TRBV10-3 | once | . | TGTGCCATCAGTGAGTCGAAAATTTTTAGCGATGAGCAGTTCTTC | CAISESKIFSDEQFF
TRBJ2-7 | TRBV7-9 | few | TRBD1 | TGTGCCAGCAGCTCGACAGGGGGCTACGAGCAGTACTTC | CASSSTGGYEQYF
TRBJ1-1 | TRBV5-1 | few | TRBD1 | TGCGCCAGCAGCTTGGTCGGGGACAGGGCGGAAGCTTTCTTT | CASSLVGDRAEAFF
TRBJ2-2 | TRBV4-2 | few | TRBD1 | TGTGCCAGCAGCCGGGACAGGATGAACACCGGGGAGCTGTTTTTT | CASSRDRMNTGELFF
TRBJ2-3 | TRBV5-1 | . | TRBD1 | TGCGCCAGCAGCGCCGGACAGGGCACAGATACGCAGTATTTT | CASSAGQGTDTQYF
TRBJ1-1 | TRBV4-2 | . | . | TGTGCCAGCAGCCAAGAAGGGCGGACTAACACTGAAGCTTTCTTT | CASSQEGRTNTEAFF
TRBJ1-2 | TRBV3-1/TRBV3-2 | . | . | TGTGCCAGCAGCTACCGGGGTTTGGGTGGCTACACCTTC | CASSYRGLGGYTF
TRBJ1-1 | TRBV29-1 | . | . | TGCAGCGTTGAAAGGGTGGGGAGTGAAGCTTTCTTT | CSVERVGSEAFF
TRBJ1-1 | TRBV27 | . | . | TGTGCCAGCAGCCCACAGTTGAACACTGAAGCTTTCTTT | CASSPQLNTEAFF
TRBJ2-1 | TRBV25-1 | . | . | TGTGCCAGCAGTCCGAAGGGGGATGAGCAGTTCTTC | CASSPKGDEQFF
TRBJ1-2 | TRBV27 | . | TRBD1 | TGTGCCAGCAGTTTAATCTCGACAGGGGCTCCAACCTACACCTTC | CASSLISTGAPTYTF
TRBJ1-2 | TRBV13 | few | TRBD1 | TGTGCCAGCAGCTTGCCTCAGGGGGCTCTGACTGGCTACACCTTC | CASSLPQGALTGYTF
TRBJ2-3 | TRBV14 | . | TRBD1 | TGTGCCAGCAGCCATCTCCCGGGACAGGGAGGAGATACGCAGTATTTT | CASSHLPGQGGDTQYF
TRBJ2-7 | TRBV20-1 | few | . | TGCAGTGCTAGAATAGCGAGCGAGCAGTACTTC | CSARIASEQYF
TRBJ1-1 | TRBV27 | . | TRBD1 | TGTGCCAGCAGTGTCGGGACAGAGAACACTGAAGCTTTCTTT | CASSVGTENTEAFF
TRBJ1-2 | TRBV4-3 | . | . | TGCGCCAGCAGCCAAGACCGGGGGGGCTATGGCTACACCTTC | CASSQDRGGYGYTF
TRBJ2-3 | TRBV6-2/TRBV6-3 | . | TRBD2 | TGTGCCAGCAGTTACTTACTAGCGGGGGTTACAGATACGCAGTATTTT | CASSYLLAGVTDTQYF
TRBJ2-7 | TRBV7-2 | . | TRBD1 | TGTGCCAGCAGCTTAGATAGGACAGGGGGGGCCTACGAGCAGTACTTC | CASSLDRTGGAYEQYF
TRBJ2-1 | TRBV4-1 | . | TRBD2 | TGCGCCAGCAGCCAAGGACTAGCGGGGTTGGATGAGCAGTTCTTC | CASSQGLAGLDEQFF
TRBJ2-7 | TRBV5-1 | . | . | TGCGCCAGCAGCTCAAACTACGAGCAGTACTTC | CASSSNYEQYF